This T cell receptor (beta chain) originates from a study of T-cell memory formation after mild COVID-19. Study context: Largely, TCR clusters stayed within a single donor.

Constant-segment primers were used for 5'RACE, and the resulting TCR alpha and TCR beta cDNA libraries carried sample barcodes and UMIs. TCRdb redid the calling of the 5' RACE reads with MiXCR, one entry per CDR3 protein. The profile shows a few hundred thousand distinct CDR3 sequences, roughly 15% of them singletons. Sequencing was carried out using PBMCs or a T cell subset sorted from them (not recorded which). The sequence was collected from a man younger than 30 who had mild COVID-19 (a few samples of this study predate the infection). Cell type and time point are not known.

CDR3 loop: CASSYDRTGESYTF. CDR3 DNA: TGTGCCAGCAGCTACGACCGAACAGGGGAGTCTTACACCTTC. The chain links TRBV9 to TRBJ1-2; 7 bases are a match to TRBD1. CDR1 is SGDLS and CDR2 is YYNGEE in the germline V gene. The CDR3 spans 14 residues. J gave up 11 bases and V 4 bases, and 14 bases lay outside the gene matches.